Below are 18 T cell receptor beta chains sequenced from a single sample in a study of CD8+ T cells in alopecia areata. The treatment is: oral pan-JAK inhibitor, 5-10 mg twice daily. cDNA reverse transcribed from extracted RNA served as the sequencing template. Libraries were prepared by immunoSEQ multiplex PCR; TCRdb keeps only in-frame clonotypes and omits some of them. The sample includes 35,000 to 45,000 clones, roughly 89% seen only once; the top ten take about 20%. The sample consisted of CD8+ T cells sorted from blood, taken at week 24, from a patient treated with tofacitinib. The receptors were sampled from a human donor with alopecia areata.

This chain connects TRBV19 to TRBJ2-7, with D perhaps TRBD1 (6 bases). The V and J ends lost 4 bases and 3 bases respectively, with 22 bases between them. The germline V gene encodes CDR1 LNHDA and CDR2 SQIVND (reference sequence). CDR3 length: 17 amino acids. CDR3 sequence (DNA): TGTGCCAGTAGTAACCGACAGGACCCTAAGGACCTCTACGAGCAGTACTTC. Its protein product is CASSNRQDPKDLYEQYF.

The chain employs TRBV6-5 and TRBJ2-7; TRBD1 is a possible D gene (5 bases). Trimming took 6 bases from V and 4 from J, leaving 19 bases between them. This CDR3 comprises 15 residues. Germline V lookup: CDR1 MNHEY, CDR2 SVGAGI. CDR3 region: CASRPPGQGVYEQYF. The CDR3, as DNA: TGTGCCAGCAGGCCACCGGGCCAGGGTGTATACGAGCAGTACTTC.

The rearrangement joins TRBV25-1 to TRBJ2-3; D unresolved. CDR3 length equals 14 residues. Germline loops: CDR1 MGHDK, CDR2 SYGVNS. The V end lost 3 bases, the J end lost 0 bases, and 7 bases lay between the germline ends. CDR3 in amino acids: CASSDFSSTDTQYF. Written as DNA, the CDR3 is TGTGCCAGCAGTGATTTCTCTAGCACAGATACGCAGTATTTT.

The J gene is TRBJ2-3, the V gene TRBV4-3; 7 nucleotides agree with TRBD2. CDR1 LGHNA and CDR2 YSLEER come from the germline V gene. The CDR3 runs 20 residues. The ends lost 2 bases at V and 3 bases at J; junction bases unmatched: 20. The CDR3 sequence: CASSQLGLAEELEMTDTQYF. The CDR3 DNA is TGCGCCAGCAGCCAACTGGGGCTAGCGGAGGAATTGGAAATGACAGATACGCAGTATTTT.

The chain links TRBV4-2 to TRBJ2-7; no reliable D call. Trimming pared 4 bases from V and 1 base from J, leaving 8 bases between. This CDR3 has 13 residues. Germline CDR1 reads LGHNA; CDR2 reads YNFKEQ. The CDR3 region is CASSPGLSYEQYF. CDR3 nucleotide sequence: TGTGCCAGCAGCCCTGGGTTATCCTACGAGCAGTACTTC.

This chain links TRBV30 with TRBJ2-5; D remains ambiguous. From germline, CDR1 is GTSNPN and CDR2 SVGIG (reference sequence). Deletions cut 4 bases from V and 5 bases from J, with 8 bases between. The CDR3 runs to 11 residues. The CDR3 sequence: CAWMGIETQYF. The CDR3 nucleotides are TGTGCCTGGATGGGGATCGAGACCCAGTACTTC.

V gene TRBV27 combines with J gene TRBJ2-1, with 8 bases aligning to TRBD2. V dropped 2 bases and J dropped 6; count of bases not matched to a gene: 6. CDR1 and CDR2 from the germline V gene are MNHEY and SMNVEV (reference sequence). The CDR3 contains 15 residues. CDR3 DNA: TGTGCCAGCAGTTTAGGGGCTAGCGGGCGCAATGAGCAGTTCTTC. This encodes CASSLGASGRNEQFF.

V and J are TRBV6-5 and TRBJ2-2; 9 nucleotides line up with TRBD1. The CDR3 has 14 amino acids. V trimming: 7 bases; J trimming: 5 bases; junction bases outside the gene matches: 5. The germline V gene has CDR1 MNHEY and CDR2 SVGAGI. CDR3 sequence reads: CASTWTGVTGELFF. The CDR3 region has the DNA TGTGCCAGCACCTGGACAGGGGTAACCGGGGAGCTGTTTTTT.

The chain uses TRBV7-2 and TRBJ2-7; 9 bases match TRBD1. J gave up 3 bases and V 3 bases, and 6 bases lay outside the gene matches. Looked up from germline, CDR1 is SGHTA and CDR2 is FQGNSA. The CDR3 sequence is 15 residues long. As DNA, the CDR3 is TGTGCCAGCAGCTTCCCGGAGACAGGGGGCTACGAGCAGTACTTC. As protein: CASSFPETGGYEQYF.

V is TRBV7-9 and J is TRBJ2-3, with D perhaps TRBD2 (5 bases). The CDR3 is made up of 13 amino acids. V lost 3 bases, J lost 3 bases, and 7 bases lay in between. Germline V gives CDR1 SEHNR, CDR2 FQNEAQ (reference sequence). The CDR3 DNA reads TGTGCCAGCAGCTTGACTACAACAGATACGCAGTATTTT. Protein sequence: CASSLTTTDTQYF.

V is TRBV6-1 and J is TRBJ2-7; 7 bases line up with TRBD1. From germline, CDR1 is MNHNS and CDR2 SASEGT. The CDR3 consists of 15 residues. J lost 4 bases, V lost 2 bases, and 8 bases had no gene match. This CDR3 reads CASSEIDRVGYEQYF. CDR3 coding DNA: TGTGCCAGCAGTGAAATCGACAGGGTAGGATACGAGCAGTACTTC.

The chain joins TRBV9 to TRBJ2-7; D is possibly TRBD2 (5 bases). CDR1 SGDLS and CDR2 YYNGEE come from the germline V gene. V lost 2 bases and J 0 bases, leaving 6 bases between the germline ends. The CDR3 is 13 residues long. The CDR3 loop is CASSVGSSYEQYF. The DNA for the CDR3 is TGTGCCAGCAGCGTGGGGAGCTCCTACGAGCAGTACTTC.

This chain connects TRBV7-9 to TRBJ2-7, with D perhaps TRBD1 (6 bases). Germline V gene lookup returns CDR1 SEHNR and CDR2 FQNEAQ (reference sequence). The V gene lost 5 bases and the J gene lost 7 bases, with 18 bases spanning the gap. The CDR3 sequence is 14 residues long. CDR3 DNA: TGTGCCAGCAGCCTCGGGCAGGGGTTTGAAGAGCAGTACTTC. This sequence encodes CASSLGQGFEEQYF.

The J gene is TRBJ2-3, the V gene TRBV19, with TRBD2 matching over 8 bases. Germline V gives CDR1 LNHDA, CDR2 SQIVND (reference sequence). V shed 10 bases, J shed 5 bases, and the junction held 8 bases outside the gene matches. The CDR3 length is 13 residues. The DNA for the CDR3 is TGTGCCACATCACCCGGGGGGGAAGATACGCAGTATTTT. This translates into CATSPGGEDTQYF.

The chain combines TRBV16 with TRBJ1-5; D remains unclear. CDR1 is KGHSY and CDR2 is FQNENV in the germline V gene. Trimming shortened V by 1 base and J by 2 bases, and 12 bases separated the two germline ends. The CDR3 runs 16 residues. The CDR3 DNA sequence: TGTGCCAGCAGCCAATGGGCATCGGTGGGCAATCAGCCCCAGCATTTT. This codes for CASSQWASVGNQPQHF.

The gene calls are TRBV7-2 and TRBJ2-5; 7 nucleotides match TRBD1. CDR3 length: 15 residues. Germline assignment: CDR1 SGHTA and CDR2 FQGNSA. The trim removed 2 bases at V and 2 bases at J, leaving 5 bases unmatched. The CDR3 reads CASSLLGGQQETQYF. In DNA form, the CDR3 reads TGTGCCAGCAGCTTATTAGGGGGCCAGCAAGAGACCCAGTACTTC.

This clone was seen a single time. At one of its ends the junction is not consistent with the germline gene, which may arise from a read error. The chain uses TRBV6-4 and TRBJ2-7; D is unclear. Germline-derived CDR1 and CDR2 are MRHNA and SNTAGT. The CDR3 totals 8 residues. CDR3 protein: CASSDSLF. Written as DNA, the CDR3 is TGTGCCAGCAGTGACTCCCTGTTC.

This chain connects TRBV28 to TRBJ1-5; TRBD1 aligns across 11 bases. V shed 2 bases, J shed 5 bases, and the junction held 5 bases outside the gene matches. This CDR3 is 16 amino acids long. Germline assignment: CDR1 MDHEN and CDR2 SYDVKM. The CDR3 sequence: CASSLLGQGADQPQHF. Here the CDR3 DNA reads TGTGCCAGCAGTTTACTTGGACAGGGGGCGGATCAGCCCCAGCATTTT.